This T cell receptor (beta chain) was recovered during a study of vaccination and CD4 T cells after COVID-19. Germline lookup yields CDR1 DFQATT and CDR2 SNEGSKA (reference sequence). The CDR3 consists of 14 residues. Trimming removed 0 bases from V and 3 bases from J, with 11 bases in between. Regarding this clonotype: Antigen: not known.

Sequencing of the DNA from cultured CD4+ T cells was carried out with the Oncomine TCR Beta short-read assay. TCRdb called the PCR reads again in MiXCR, with one record for every CDR3 protein. The sample lists around 22,000 distinct CDR3 sequences; over 25% were seen once. Treatment denoted: roughly ten-day PBMC culture with coronavirus spike peptide pools or control peptides (ViraFEST assay). The chain has TRBV20-1 and TRBJ1-1; D remains unclear. The sample was cultured CD4+ T cells from blood. The clonotype originates from a human donor with COVID-19. Here the CDR3 reads CSARDLAPDTEAFF. The CDR3 DNA is TGCAGTGCTAGAGATCTGGCGCCGGACACTGAAGCTTTCTTT.